This T cell receptor (beta chain) derives from a study of T cells after yellow fever vaccination. Study conclusions and caveats: By day 5 rather than day 15, the secondary response had peaked, though it was weaker. In post-booster samples, most primary-vaccination clones reappeared (roughly 96% CD4, 70% to 90% CD8).

This clonotype was observed a handful of times. No antigen is known for it. V was clipped by 5 bases and J by 3 bases; unmatched bases: 7. This CDR3 is 15 amino acids long. Germline V CDR1 and CDR2: SGHRS, YFSETQ. MiXCR, applied by TCRdb to the 5' RACE reads, yields one record per CDR3 protein. Among some 320,000 distinct CDR3 sequences listed, 8.7% were seen once. The clonotype was recovered from a man aged 18 to 29 who received the YFV17D yellow fever vaccine. The rearrangement joins TRBV5-1 to TRBJ1-4; 7 positions match TRBD1. The sequencing here drew on PBMCs, taken on the day of the first yellow fever vaccination. The CDR3 sequence is CASSPQGVANEKLFF. The DNA for the CDR3 is TGCGCCAGCAGTCCCCAGGGGGTAGCTAATGAAAAACTGTTTTTT.